A single sample is the source of the 26 T cell receptor beta chains below, sequenced in a study of cytomegalovirus exposure and HLA in healthy donors. The PCR made use of 60 Vbeta and 13 Jbeta primers. Only in-frame clones appear in the TCRdb table, and some are missing; sequencing was by immunoSEQ multiplex PCR. The sample includes some 200,000 clones, approximately 82% of them seen just once. Sample: PBMCs. These receptors were collected from a man aged 18-30 years in good health and CMV-seronegative.

J is TRBJ1-1 and V is TRBV30; D unclear. Germline CDR1 is GTSNPN and CDR2 is SVGIG (reference sequence). V was clipped by 4 bases and J by 8 bases, with 14 bases between them. This CDR3 contains 12 residues. The CDR3 DNA is TGTGCCTGGATGGGGAGGGAGGGAGAAGCTTTCTTT. Protein product: CAWMGREGEAFF.

With respect to this clone: Other nucleotide sequences from this sample produce the same CDR3. This chain connects TRBV5-1 to TRBJ2-5; 9 bases agree with TRBD1. Looked up from germline, CDR1 is SGHRS and CDR2 is YFSETQ. The CDR3 is made up of 15 amino acids. V was clipped by 4 bases and J by 5 bases; unmatched bases: 9. The CDR3 DNA is TGCGCCAGCAGCCCTACAGGGGGCGGGGTGGAGACCCAGTACTTC. Amino acids: CASSPTGGGVETQYF.

V and J are TRBV5-4 and TRBJ2-5, with 9 bases that match TRBD2. CDR3 length: 14 residues. Germline CDR1 and CDR2: SGHNT and YYREEE (reference sequence). V lost 4 bases, J lost 5 bases, and 6 bases stayed unmatched. CDR3 nucleotide sequence: TGTGCCAGCAGCGTAGCGGGAGCTCAGGAGACCCAGTACTTC. Translating gives CASSVAGAQETQYF. Full variable domain (outside the CDR3, taken from reference TRBV5-4 and TRBJ2-5): ETGVTQSPTHLIKTRGQQVTLRCSSQSGHNTVSWYQQALGQGPQFIFQYYREEENGRGNFPPRFSGLQFPNYSSELNVNALELDDSALYLCASSVAGAQETQYFGPGTRLLVL.

The chain joins TRBV19 to TRBJ1-2; D is unclear. V lost 5 bases, J lost 4 bases, and 14 bases lay in between. The CDR3 runs to 14 residues. CDR1 is LNHDA and CDR2 is SQIVND in the germline V gene (reference sequence). CDR3 DNA: TGTGCCAGTAGTGTCGAAAAAGGGAGCTATGGCTACACCTTC. Protein product: CASSVEKGSYGYTF.

The chain joins TRBV11-2 to TRBJ2-3; tentatively, D is TRBD2 (5 bases). V lost 8 bases and J 6 bases, leaving 21 bases between the germline ends. This CDR3 spans 15 amino acids. Germline V CDR1 and CDR2: SGHAT, FQNNGV. The CDR3 reads CASAPVRGSGDTQYF. CDR3 DNA sequence: TGTGCCAGCGCTCCTGTACGAGGGAGTGGTGATACGCAGTATTTT. Looking up the rest from reference TRBV11-2 and TRBJ2-3 gives the full variable domain: EAGVAQSPRYKIIEKRQSVAFWCNPISGHATLYWYQQILGQGPKLLIQFQNNGVVDDSQLPKDRFSAERLKGVDSTLKIQPAKLEDSAVYLCASAPVRGSGDTQYFGPGTRLTVL.

The chain carries TRBV28 and TRBJ2-1; perhaps TRBD2 as D (7 bases). This CDR3 has 14 amino acids. Trimming removed 6 bases at V and 1 base at J, with 10 bases between. From germline, CDR1 is MDHEN and CDR2 SYDVKM. CDR3 DNA sequence: TGTGCCAGCAGGAGCGGGACATCCTACAATGAGCAGTTCTTC. It specifies CASRSGTSYNEQFF.

J is TRBJ1-4 and V is TRBV4-1, with 10 bases identical to TRBD1. The CDR3 covers 18 residues. Germline assignment: CDR1 MGHRA and CDR2 YSYEKL. V lost 0 bases and J lost 2; bases outside the gene matches: 6. CDR3 sequence reads: CASSQDRGTGVTNEKLFF. DNA for the CDR3: TGCGCCAGCAGCCAAGATCGAGGGACAGGGGTGACTAATGAAAAACTGTTTTTT.

This chain connects TRBV2 to TRBJ2-1; 12 positions agree with TRBD2. Germline CDR1 SNHLY, CDR2 FYNNEI. Trimming at V came to 6 bases and at J to 2 bases, leaving 2 bases not matched to a gene. This CDR3 spans 15 amino acids. Here the CDR3 reads CASRRTSGAYNEQFF. The CDR3 coding sequence is TGTGCCAGCAGGAGGACTAGCGGGGCCTACAATGAGCAGTTCTTC.

Details on this clone: Sequence at one end of the junction differs from germline and may be a read error. This chain connects TRBV7-9 to TRBJ2-7, with TRBD2 matching 11 bases. The CDR3 is 16 residues long. Germline CDR1 and CDR2: SEHNR and FQNEAQ (reference sequence). The CDR3 protein is CSSSLGGLAALHEQYF. The CDR3 DNA is TGTTCCAGCAGCTTAGGGGGACTAGCGGCTCTCCACGAGCAGTACTTC.

This rearrangement joins TRBV29-1 to TRBJ1-1; the match to TRBD1 covers 9 bases. The V segment lost 6 bases and the J segment 5 bases; nucleotides outside the gene matches: 10. Germline values: CDR1 SQVTM, CDR2 ANQGSEA. CDR3 size: 14 residues. The CDR3 DNA is TGCAGCGTAGACCCGGGACAGGGTTGGACTGAAGCTTTCTTT. This gives the protein CSVDPGQGWTEAFF.

This chain links TRBV10-3 with TRBJ2-3; the match to TRBD2 covers 9 bases. The trim removed 6 bases at V and 2 bases at J, leaving 6 bases unmatched. Germline assignment: CDR1 ENHRY and CDR2 SYGVKD. The CDR3 runs 15 residues. The CDR3 sequence: CAIREGTSNTDTQYF. CDR3 coding DNA: TGTGCCATCAGGGAGGGGACTAGCAACACAGATACGCAGTATTTT.

The rearrangement joins TRBV30 to TRBJ1-4; 8 bases are shared with TRBD1. Trimming removed 4 bases from V and 8 bases from J; junction bases left unmatched: 9. The CDR3 is 14 residues long. Germline CDR1 GTSNPN, CDR2 SVGIG (reference sequence). The CDR3 bases are TGTGCCTGGACCCCATTCCCAGGGGGCGAAAAACTGTTTTTT. Translating it yields CAWTPFPGGEKLFF.

J is TRBJ2-7 and V is TRBV5-1; 8 nucleotides line up with TRBD1. V trimming: 5 bases; J trimming: 5 bases; junction bases outside the gene matches: 9. CDR1 and CDR2 from the germline V gene are SGHRS and YFSETQ. The CDR3 covers 14 residues. This chain's CDR3 is CASRPTGADHEQYF. CDR3 in DNA: TGCGCCAGCAGACCGACAGGGGCGGACCACGAGCAGTACTTC.

The chain employs TRBV30 and TRBJ2-5; D gene unclear. Deletions cut 0 bases from V and 5 bases from J, with 10 bases between. The CDR3 is 13 residues long. Germline CDR1 GTSNPN, CDR2 SVGIG (reference sequence). CDR3 sequence: CAWSVRLRETQYF. DNA of the CDR3: TGTGCCTGGAGTGTACGGTTGAGGGAGACCCAGTACTTC.

This clone was observed a handful of times. The chain links TRBV6-5 to TRBJ1-3, with D hard to call. The ends were cut back, 4 bases at V and 2 bases at J, with 15 bases in the middle. This CDR3 contains 16 residues. Germline V lookup: CDR1 MNHEY, CDR2 SVGAGI. The CDR3 region is CASSLRGLPTGNTIYF. The CDR3 coding sequence is TGTGCCAGCAGTTTGCGCGGCCTCCCTACTGGAAACACCATATATTTT.

V usage is TRBV28 and J usage is TRBJ2-5, with 9 bases aligning to TRBD1. The DNA matches TRBJ2-7 better at its end, which makes the J call doubtful. CDR1 is MDHEN, CDR2 SYDVKM, per germline. The CDR3 totals 16 residues. The CDR3 spells CASRPRPGTGTYEQYF. CDR3 DNA: TGTGCCAGCAGGCCGAGACCCGGGACAGGGACCTACGAGCAGTACTTC.

The chain couples TRBV18 to TRBJ2-5; 8 nucleotides align to TRBD1. There are 14 residues in the CDR3. V dropped 3 bases and J dropped 5; count of bases not matched to a gene: 5. Germline CDR1 reads KGHSH; CDR2 reads LQKENI. CDR3 sequence (DNA): TGTGCCAGCTCACCTAGGACAGGGTTGGAGACCCAGTACTTC. The encoded protein is CASSPRTGLETQYF.

CDR3 amino acids: CASSTRGGASDTQYF. The DNA of the CDR3 is TGTGCCAGCAGTACCCGAGGGGGAGCTTCAGATACGCAGTATTTT. V gene TRBV6-5 combines with J gene TRBJ2-3; TRBD1 is a possible D gene (6 bases). Trimming took 5 bases from V and 4 from J, leaving 16 bases between them. The CDR3 sequence is 15 residues long. CDR1 is MNHEY, CDR2 SVGAGI, per germline.

This clone has a handful of counts. The J gene is TRBJ2-1, the V gene TRBV5-1, with 9 positions matching TRBD2. The length of the CDR3 is 15 residues. The germline gives CDR1 SGHRS, CDR2 YFSETQ. Trimming at V came to 2 bases and at J to 8 bases, leaving 8 bases not matched to a gene. CDR3 loop: CASSFLLAGIDEQFF. The CDR3 DNA reads TGCGCCAGCAGCTTCCTGCTAGCGGGAATCGATGAGCAGTTCTTC.

This clone was seen only once. This chain joins TRBV6-1 and TRBJ1-2; D is unclear. V lost 1 base and J 6 bases, leaving 12 bases between the germline ends. From germline, CDR1 is MNHNS and CDR2 SASEGT. The CDR3 loop spans 14 amino acids. CDR3 coding DNA: TGTGCCAGCAGTGAAGAGGAGGGAAGGAATGGCTACACCTTC. Translation: CASSEEEGRNGYTF.

The chain couples TRBV2 to TRBJ1-5, with 12 positions matching TRBD1. This CDR3 comprises 15 residues. V lost 6 bases to trimming and J lost 8 bases; unmatched junction nucleotides: 8. Germline lookup yields CDR1 SNHLY and CDR2 FYNNEI. CDR3 residues: CASRMGQGASKPQHF. The CDR3, as DNA: TGTGCCAGCAGGATGGGACAGGGGGCGTCGAAGCCCCAGCATTTT.

The chain carries TRBV5-1 and TRBJ2-1, with D possibly TRBD2 on 5 matching bases. This CDR3 is built from 15 residues. V was cut by 5 bases and J by 2 bases, with 14 bases left in between. Germline V gene data show CDR1 as SGHRS and CDR2 as YFSETQ. CDR3 sequence reads: CASRESKLAYNEQFF. The CDR3 region has the DNA TGCGCCAGCAGGGAGAGTAAACTAGCCTACAATGAGCAGTTCTTC.

This sequence joins TRBV28 and TRBJ2-3; no reliable D call. The ends were cut back, 6 bases at V and 6 bases at J, with 7 bases in the middle. CDR1 is MDHEN, CDR2 SYDVKM, per germline. The CDR3 totals 11 residues. The CDR3 bases are TGTGCCAGCAGACTGCGGGATACGCAGTATTTT. Its translation: CASRLRDTQYF.

The chain carries TRBV9 and TRBJ2-1, with TRBD2 matching over 9 bases. This CDR3 comprises 16 residues. V lost 3 bases, J lost 4 bases, and 8 bases stayed unmatched. Germline CDR1 is SGDLS and CDR2 is YYNGEE. CDR3: CASSEAAGGRYNEQFF. The CDR3 DNA follows: TGTGCCAGCAGCGAAGCTGCGGGAGGGCGATACAATGAGCAGTTCTTC. Combining the CDR3 with reference TRBV9 and TRBJ2-1 gives the whole variable domain DSGVTQTPKHLITATGQRVTLRCSPRSGDLSVYWYQQSLDQGLQFLIQYYNGEERAKGNILERFSAQQFPDLHSELNLSSLELGDSALYFCASSEAAGGRYNEQFFGPGTRLTVL.

This rearrangement joins TRBV6-5 to TRBJ2-5; D might be TRBD2 (6 bases). Germline-derived CDR1 and CDR2 are MNHEY and SVGAGI. Trimming removed 5 bases from V and 5 bases from J, with 12 bases in between. The CDR3 loop spans 13 amino acids. The chain's CDR3 is CASSPQRVETQYF. As DNA, the CDR3 is TGTGCCAGCAGTCCCCAGCGGGTGGAGACCCAGTACTTC.

Here the CDR3 reads CASRRRERTDTQYF. CDR3 coding DNA: TGCGCCAGCAGAAGGCGGGAGAGGACAGATACGCAGTATTTT. V and J are TRBV5-1 and TRBJ2-3; 7 bases line up with TRBD2. This CDR3 is 14 amino acids long. V lost 5 bases to trimming and J lost 3 bases; unmatched junction nucleotides: 6. CDR1 is SGHRS, CDR2 YFSETQ, per germline.